The 24 T cell receptor beta chains below all came from one sample that was sequenced in a study of shared clonotypes between healthy human individuals. Clones were read by immunoSEQ multiplex PCR, and TCRdb kept only the in-frame ones, dropping some. The sample has 1 million to 1.2 million clones; around 77% are singletons. Sequenced sample: memory CD4+ T cells from PBMCs. Subset: CD45RA-negative fraction. The receptor set was obtained from a man younger than 35 in good health. Some clones in this sample may be carry-over from other donors' samples.

On this clone itself: At one of its ends the junction is not consistent with the germline gene, which may arise from a read error. The chain uses TRBV15 and TRBJ1-4, with a tentative D call TRBD1 (6 bases). The CDR3 has 13 residues. Looked up from germline, CDR1 is LNHNV and CDR2 is YYDKDF (reference sequence). The CDR3 sequence is CATSREGGRVAGF. The CDR3 DNA is TGTGCCACCAGCAGAGAGGGGGGCAGGGTGGCAGGTTTT.

This clone was seen only once. The V call is TRBV25-1, the J call TRBJ2-7; the D call may be TRBD1 or TRBD2 (5 bases each). The V end lost 11 bases, the J end lost 7 bases, and 9 bases lay between the germline ends. CDR1 and CDR2 from the germline V gene are MGHDK and SYGVNS. The CDR3 runs to 9 residues. The CDR3 DNA reads as TGTGCCGACTGGGGGGAGCAGTACTTC. Amino acids: CADWGEQYF.

Comment on this clone: The junction departs from the called germline gene at one end, perhaps through a read error. CDR3 nucleotide sequence: TGCAGCGTTGAGGAAATCGGGGCTAGCGGATACGGGCAGTACTTC. It translates to CSVEEIGASGYGQYF. The rearrangement uses TRBV29-1 and TRBJ2-7, with 7 bases lining up with TRBD2. Germline V gives CDR1 SQVTM, CDR2 ANQGSEA. This CDR3 is built from 15 residues.

The chain has TRBV7-9 and TRBJ2-2, with D unresolved. V shed 3 bases and J shed 2 bases, with 7 bases lying between them. Germline values: CDR1 SEHNR, CDR2 FQNEAQ (reference sequence). This CDR3 is 14 amino acids long. CDR3 in amino acids: CASSLAINTGELFF. The CDR3 nucleotides are TGTGCCAGCAGCTTGGCCATAAACACCGGGGAGCTGTTTTTT.

The chain is built from TRBV9 and TRBJ2-2; 7 nucleotides line up with TRBD1. V lost 3 bases, J lost 4 bases, and 6 bases stayed unmatched. CDR1 and CDR2 from the germline V gene are SGDLS and YYNGEE. The CDR3 length is 15 residues. CDR3 in DNA: TGTGCCAGCAGCGGCCTCGGGACAGCCACCGGGGAGCTGTTTTTT. Translated: CASSGLGTATGELFF.

About this clone: Given a much more abundant clone one base away, this may be a read error. Other nucleotide sequences in the sample specify the same CDR3. This sequence joins TRBV30 and TRBJ1-3, with D unresolved. This CDR3 has 12 residues. Germline assignment: CDR1 GTSNPN and CDR2 SVGIG (reference sequence). Trimming stripped 5 bases from V and 0 bases from J, with 5 bases between. DNA for the CDR3: TGTGCCTGGGGTAGCTCTGGAAACACCATATATTTT. Translated: CAWGSSGNTIYF.

V gene TRBV5-5 combines with J gene TRBJ1-2, with D perhaps TRBD1 (5 bases). The V gene lost 3 bases and the J gene lost 4 bases, with 16 bases spanning the gap. CDR3 size: 15 residues. The germline V gene encodes CDR1 SGHKS and CDR2 YYEKEE (reference sequence). CDR3 sequence (DNA): TGTGCCAGCAGCTCGACGTTGGGGACGGCCTATGGCTACACCTTC. Protein: CASSSTLGTAYGYTF.

Details on this clone: The sample contains more than one DNA sequence encoding this CDR3. This chain connects TRBV7-9 to TRBJ2-3, with D perhaps matching TRBD2 (5 bases). Germline lookup yields CDR1 SEHNR and CDR2 FQNEAQ (reference sequence). The CDR3 has 14 residues. Between the trimmed V and J ends, which lost 3 bases and 2 bases, there was a span of 9 bases. CDR3 bases: TGTGCCAGCAGCTTTTTGGACTCCACAGATACGCAGTATTTT. This codes for CASSFLDSTDTQYF.

Points on this clone: Its ends do not fully match the called genes, so a read error is possible. The CDR3 sequence is CAGSPSTGNQPQHF. The CDR3 DNA is TGCGCCGGCAGCCCCTCGACAGGTAATCAGCCCCAGCATTTT. The chain combines TRBV5-1 with TRBJ1-5; a weak D match, TRBD1 (6 bases). Germline CDR1 reads SGHRS; CDR2 reads YFSETQ. This CDR3 spans 14 amino acids.

The chain is built from TRBV5-1 and TRBJ2-7; a weak D match, TRBD1 (6 bases). The ends were cut back, 3 bases at V and 0 bases at J, with 13 bases in the middle. Germline V gene lookup returns CDR1 SGHRS and CDR2 YFSETQ. The CDR3 consists of 15 residues. The CDR3 bases are TGCGCCAGCAGCTGGATGGACAGTGTCTCCTACGAGCAGTACTTC. Protein product: CASSWMDSVSYEQYF.

The chain couples TRBV10-3 to TRBJ2-1, with 10 bases lining up with TRBD2. Germline CDR1 reads ENHRY; CDR2 reads SYGVKD. CDR3 length: 17 residues. With V trimmed by 4 bases and J by 9 bases, 15 bases remained unmatched. CDR3 residues: CAISGVEVAGGESEQFF. In nucleotides, the CDR3 is TGTGCCATCAGTGGCGTAGAGGTAGCGGGAGGAGAGAGTGAGCAGTTCTTC.

This clone came up many times. The rearrangement uses TRBV9 and TRBJ1-4; D perhaps matches TRBD1 (5 bases). This CDR3 is built from 16 residues. V dropped 2 bases and J dropped 7 bases, with 18 bases sitting between them. CDR1 and CDR2 from the germline V gene are SGDLS and YYNGEE. The DNA of the CDR3 is TGTGCCAGCAGCGTTGATAATGACGGGGGGAGTGAAAAACTGTTTTTT. Amino acid sequence: CASSVDNDGGSEKLFF.

V and J are TRBV11-1 and TRBJ2-5; D is unresolved. The DNA matches TRBJ2-7 better at its end, which makes the J call doubtful. Looked up from germline, CDR1 is SGHAT and CDR2 is FQDESV (reference sequence). The CDR3 length is 12 residues. CDR3 loop: CASKPIFYEQYF. The CDR3 region has the DNA TGTGCCAGCAAGCCGATTTTCTACGAGCAGTACTTC.

This clone was recorded many times. The sample carries other DNA sequences with the same CDR3. CDR3 sequence reads: CSAEAGNTIYF. The CDR3 nucleotides read TGCAGTGCAGAGGCTGGAAACACCATATATTTT. The chain recombines TRBV20-1 with TRBJ1-3; D not resolved. Germline CDR1 DFQATT, CDR2 SNEGSKA (reference sequence). This CDR3 region has 11 residues. V was cut by 6 bases and J by 2 bases, with 5 bases left in between.

The chain links TRBV7-6 to TRBJ2-2; a possible D gene is TRBD1 (6 bases). Germline V gene lookup returns CDR1 SGHVS and CDR2 FNYEAQ. The V and J ends lost 5 bases and 3 bases respectively, with 13 bases between them. This CDR3 has 15 residues. Here the CDR3 reads CASSLGGGYTGELFF. In nucleotides, the CDR3 is TGTGCCAGCAGCCTAGGGGGTGGATACACCGGGGAGCTGTTTTTT.

The chain links TRBV2 to TRBJ2-3; weak D call: TRBD2 (7 bases). CDR1 and CDR2 (germline): SNHLY, FYNNEI. CDR3 length equals 17 residues. V was cut by 4 bases and J by 3 bases, with 20 bases left in between. CDR3 nucleotide sequence: TGTGCCAGCAGTGCAGGGGAGGGACGTAAGGGGACAGATACGCAGTATTTT. Its protein is CASSAGEGRKGTDTQYF.

This clone has just a few counts. The chain carries TRBV7-2 and TRBJ1-2, with TRBD1 matching over 7 bases. The CDR3 is 13 amino acids. Losses at the gene ends were 1 base for V and 9 bases for J; bases not matched to a gene: 5. CDR1 and CDR2 (germline): SGHTA, FQGNSA. The CDR3 DNA is TGTGCCAGCAGCTTAGGACAGGGACTCCGCTACACCTTC. Amino acids: CASSLGQGLRYTF.

The J gene is TRBJ2-2, the V gene TRBV29-1; 10 bases are a match to TRBD2. This CDR3 region has 15 residues. In germline, CDR1 is SQVTM, CDR2 ANQGSEA. V shed 6 bases and J 7 bases; nucleotides not matched to a gene: 11. CDR3 protein: CSVDPGTSVLGELFF. CDR3 in DNA: TGCAGCGTGGATCCCGGGACTAGCGTACTCGGGGAGCTGTTTTTT.

V gene TRBV11-1 combines with J gene TRBJ2-1; 8 bases are a match to TRBD2. Per germline, CDR1 SGHAT and CDR2 FQDESV (reference sequence). The V segment lost 5 bases and the J segment 1 base; nucleotides outside the gene matches: 4. The length of the CDR3 is 15 residues. CDR3 sequence reads: CASSAGLGSYNEQFF. Here the CDR3 DNA reads TGTGCCAGCAGCGCGGGACTAGGATCCTACAATGAGCAGTTCTTC. The full variable domain, rest sourced from reference TRBV11-1 and TRBJ2-1, is EAEVAQSPRYKITEKSQAVAFWCDPISGHATLYWYRQILGQGPELLVQFQDESVVDDSQLPKDRFSAERLKGVDSTLKIQPAELGDSAMYLCASSAGLGSYNEQFFGPGTRLTVL.

V usage is TRBV7-6 and J usage is TRBJ2-1; D is perhaps TRBD1 or TRBD2 (5 bases each). V gave up 5 bases and J gave up 6 bases, with 17 bases separating them. Germline V gives CDR1 SGHVS, CDR2 FNYEAQ. The CDR3 is 15 amino acids. CDR3 loop: CASSIYRGIGNEQFF. In nucleotides, the CDR3 is TGTGCCAGCAGCATCTATCGGGGCATTGGCAATGAGCAGTTCTTC.

The chain links TRBV11-2 to TRBJ2-1, with TRBD1 matching 7 bases. Germline lookup yields CDR1 SGHAT and CDR2 FQNNGV. The length of the CDR3 is 16 residues. V was pared by 4 bases and J by 7 bases, with 13 bases of the junction left unmatched. CDR3 sequence (DNA): TGTGCCAGCAGCTCCCTAGGACAGGTGGTTTTGAATGAGCAGTTCTTC. This gives the protein CASSSLGQVVLNEQFF.

This chain joins TRBV30 and TRBJ2-1, with TRBD2 matching over 8 bases. Germline CDR1 reads GTSNPN; CDR2 reads SVGIG (reference sequence). CDR3 length: 15 amino acids. The ends lost 4 bases at V and 7 bases at J; junction bases unmatched: 12. This CDR3 reads CAWKDPGLDGNEQFF. The CDR3, as DNA: TGTGCCTGGAAAGACCCGGGACTAGATGGAAATGAGCAGTTCTTC.

The rearrangement links TRBV4-3 to TRBJ1-4; no firm D call. The V gene's germline CDR1 is LGHNA and CDR2 YSLEER. CDR3 length: 15 amino acids. Trimming cost V 1 base and J 0 bases, with 6 bases left between them. The CDR3 protein is CASSQVGATNEKLFF. CDR3 DNA: TGCGCCAGCAGCCAAGTAGGAGCAACTAATGAAAAACTGTTTTTT.

To note about this clone: A read error is the likely source, as a far larger clone sits one nucleotide away. This same CDR3 is encoded by further DNA sequences in the sample. The chain combines TRBV6-1 with TRBJ2-6; unclear D gene. Germline V gene lookup returns CDR1 MNHNS and CDR2 SASEGT. The V and J ends lost 2 bases and 0 bases respectively, with 8 bases between them. This CDR3 has 16 residues. Written as DNA, the CDR3 is TGTGCCAGCAGTGAATTTGACTTCTCTGGGGCCAACGTCCTGACTTTC. Its protein product is CASSEFDFSGANVLTF.